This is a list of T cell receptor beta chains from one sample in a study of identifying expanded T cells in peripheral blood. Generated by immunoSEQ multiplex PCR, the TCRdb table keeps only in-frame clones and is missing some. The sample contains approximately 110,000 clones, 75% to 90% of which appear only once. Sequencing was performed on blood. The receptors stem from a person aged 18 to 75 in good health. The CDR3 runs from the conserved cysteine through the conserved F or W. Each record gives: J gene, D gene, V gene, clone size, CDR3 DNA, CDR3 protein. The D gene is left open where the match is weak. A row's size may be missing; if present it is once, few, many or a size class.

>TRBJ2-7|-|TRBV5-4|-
TGTGCCAGCAGCTTGGAAGGGTCGGGCGCCGGGGCGTTTTACGAGCAGTACTTC
CASSLEGSGAGAFYEQYF
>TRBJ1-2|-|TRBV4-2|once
TGTGCCAGCAGCCAAGATTTGGGTGGAGGTGACCCAACCTTC
CASSQDLGGGDPTF
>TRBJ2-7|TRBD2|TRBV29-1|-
TGCAGCGTTGCAGGCGGGGGGAACTACGAGCAGTACTTC
CSVAGGGNYEQYF
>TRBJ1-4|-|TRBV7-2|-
TGTGCCAGCAGTCGTAACCTACGCGGGGGTGAAAAACTGTTTTTT
CASSRNLRGGEKLFF
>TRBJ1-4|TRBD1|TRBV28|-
TGTGCCAGCAGTACTTATTCCGGGACAGGAGGTGAAAAACTGTTTTTT
CASSTYSGTGGEKLFF
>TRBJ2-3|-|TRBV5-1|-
TGCGCCAGCAGGGCCTCCACACTCGGGGCAGATACGCAGTATTTT
CASRASTLGADTQYF
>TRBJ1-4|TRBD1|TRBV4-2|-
TGTGCCAGCAGCTCCGACAGGGGTAATGAAAAACTGTTTTTT
CASSSDRGNEKLFF
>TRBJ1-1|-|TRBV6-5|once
TGTGCCAGCAGTTACTCTGTTTTGGGATCAGAAGCTTTCTTT
CASSYSVLGSEAFF
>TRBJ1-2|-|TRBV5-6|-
TGTGCCAGCAGTCAATTCGGGGCCCGACGGGGCTACACCTTC
CASSQFGARRGYTF
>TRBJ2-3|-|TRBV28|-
TGTGCCAGCAGTTTGGGGGGCACGGGCACAGATACGCAGTATTTT
CASSLGGTGTDTQYF
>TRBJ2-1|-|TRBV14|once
TGTGCCAGCAGCCAAGAGGGGGGTGGATGGTACAATGAGCAGTTCTTC
CASSQEGGGWYNEQFF
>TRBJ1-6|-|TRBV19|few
TGTGCCAGTAGCGAGGCGTTAAATTCACCCCTCCACTTT
CASSEALNSPLHF
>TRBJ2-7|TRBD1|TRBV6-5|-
TGTGCCAGCAGAAGGACAGGGGCATCCTACGAGCAGTACTTC
CASRRTGASYEQYF
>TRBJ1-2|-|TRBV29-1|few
TGCAGCGTCGTGCCTCCGGGGGATGGCTACACCTTC
CSVVPPGDGYTF
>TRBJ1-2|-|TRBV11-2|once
TGTGCCAGCAGCCGCCGGCTCGGCGGCTACACCTTC
CASSRRLGGYTF
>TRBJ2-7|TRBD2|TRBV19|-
TGTGCCAGTAGTACCGGGACTAGCGGAACCTACGAGCAGTACTTC
CASSTGTSGTYEQYF
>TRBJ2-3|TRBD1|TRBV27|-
TGTGCCAGCAACATGCGGACAGGCTACACAGATACGCAGTATTTT
CASNMRTGYTDTQYF
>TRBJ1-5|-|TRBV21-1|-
TGTGCCAGCAGCAAACCCTCGGATCAGGCATCCGACAATCAGCCCCAGCATTTT
CASSKPSDQASDNQPQHF
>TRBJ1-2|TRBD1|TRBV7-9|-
TGTGCCAGCAGCTTAGCCCCGGGACAGGGGGCCTCGGTTGGCTACACCTTC
CASSLAPGQGASVGYTF
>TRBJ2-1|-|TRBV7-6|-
TGTGCCAGCAGCTTAGCGTTGGTAGCCTACAATGAGCAGTTCTTC
CASSLALVAYNEQFF
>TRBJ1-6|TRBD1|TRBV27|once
TGTGCCAGCAGTTGGGGACAGGGAATTACTTCACCCCTCCACTTT
CASSWGQGITSPLHF
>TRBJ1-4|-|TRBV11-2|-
TGTGCCAGCAGCTTATCAGGGTTTAAACTGTTTTTT
CASSLSGFKLFF